The 5 T cell receptor beta chains below all came from one sample that was sequenced in a study of cytomegalovirus exposure and HLA in healthy donors. PCR was performed using 60 Vbeta and 13 Jbeta primers. The repertoire was sequenced with immunoSEQ multiplex PCR; TCRdb's copy has only in-frame clones and lacks some. This table holds around 150,000 clones, 65% to 85% found once. The sequenced sample was PBMCs. The source of these receptors is a man in his sixties in good health and CMV-seronegative.

This clone was seen a single time. The chain is built from TRBV28 and TRBJ1-6; 9 positions agree with TRBD1. Trimming removed 5 bases from V and 14 bases from J; junction bases left unmatched: 7. Per germline, CDR1 MDHEN and CDR2 SYDVKM. There are 13 residues in the CDR3. CDR3 residues: CASSGLQGATLHF. The DNA of the CDR3 is TGTGCCAGCAGTGGCCTACAGGGGGCAACCCTCCACTTT.

This clone appeared a few times. In DNA form, the CDR3 reads TGTGCCAGCAGTGGGAGGACAGGCTTCTATGGCTACACCTTC. Protein: CASSGRTGFYGYTF. The chain joins TRBV6-5 to TRBJ1-2, with 7 bases fitting TRBD1. There are 14 residues in the CDR3. The J segment lost 4 bases and the V segment lost 5 bases, leaving 7 bases of the junction unmatched. Looked up from germline, CDR1 is MNHEY and CDR2 is SVGAGI.

Points on this clone: Germline is not matched at one junction end, which may reflect a read error. The chain links TRBV7-9 to TRBJ2-3, with D tentatively TRBD1 or TRBD2 (5 bases each). The CDR3 contains 14 residues. CDR1 and CDR2 (germline): SEHNR, FQNEAQ (reference sequence). CDR3 region: CSSSLEGYTDTQYF. Here the CDR3 DNA reads TGTTCCAGCAGCTTAGAGGGGTACACAGATACGCAGTATTTT.

The V and J genes are TRBV30 and TRBJ2-5; D is uncertain. The CDR3 loop spans 12 amino acids. The germline V gene encodes CDR1 GTSNPN and CDR2 SVGIG (reference sequence). V shed 0 bases and J shed 4 bases, with 6 bases lying between them. CDR3 DNA sequence: TGTGCCTGGAGTGTATTCGGAGAGACCCAGTACTTC. Protein sequence: CAWSVFGETQYF.

V is TRBV7-9 and J is TRBJ1-6; 7 bases are a match to TRBD1. The CDR3 has 16 amino acids. V was pared by 1 base and J by 6 bases, with 6 bases of the junction left unmatched. Germline loops: CDR1 SEHNR, CDR2 FQNEAQ (reference sequence). The CDR3 sequence is CASSLGQGSGNSPLHF. CDR3 DNA: TGTGCCAGCAGCTTAGGACAGGGAAGTGGTAATTCACCCCTCCACTTT. Full variable domain (rest looked up from reference TRBV7-9 and TRBJ1-6): DTGVSQNPRHKITKRGQNVTFRCDPISEHNRLYWYRQTLGQGPEFLTYFQNEAQLEKSRLLSDRFSAERPKGSFSTLEIQRTEQGDSAMYLCASSLGQGSGNSPLHFGNGTRLTVT.